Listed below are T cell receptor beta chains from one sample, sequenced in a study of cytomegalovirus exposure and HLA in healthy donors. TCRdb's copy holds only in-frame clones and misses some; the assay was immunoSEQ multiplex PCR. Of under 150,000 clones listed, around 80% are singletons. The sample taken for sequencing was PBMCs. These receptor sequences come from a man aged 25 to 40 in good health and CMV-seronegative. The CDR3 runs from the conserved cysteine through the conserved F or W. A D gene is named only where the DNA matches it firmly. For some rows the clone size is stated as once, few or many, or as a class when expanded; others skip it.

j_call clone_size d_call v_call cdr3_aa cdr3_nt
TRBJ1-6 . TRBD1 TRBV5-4 CASSPGQGYNSPLHF TGTGCCAGCAGCCCAGGACAGGGCTATAATTCACCCCTCCACTTT
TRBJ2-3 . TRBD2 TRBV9 CASSSRTSGRLTSTDTQYF TGTGCCAGCAGCTCCCGGACTAGCGGGAGGCTCACTAGCACAGATACGCAGTATTTT
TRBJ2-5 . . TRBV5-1 CASSFTSGSGETQYF TGCGCCAGCAGCTTTACCTCCGGGAGTGGGGAGACCCAGTACTTC
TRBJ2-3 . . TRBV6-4 CASSERGTDTQYF TGTGCCAGCAGTGAGAGAGGCACAGATACGCAGTATTTT
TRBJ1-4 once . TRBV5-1 CASSLGNTGTNEKLFF TGCGCCAGCAGCTTGGGCAACACCGGGACTAATGAAAAACTGTTTTTT
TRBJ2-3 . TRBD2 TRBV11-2 CASSVSRGADTQYF TGTGCCAGCAGCGTCTCGCGGGGGGCAGATACGCAGTATTTT
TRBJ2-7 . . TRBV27 CASSSGSYEQYF TGTGCCAGCAGTTCCGGGAGCTACGAGCAGTACTTC
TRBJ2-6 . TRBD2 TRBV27 CASSWGGAGANVLTF TGTGCCAGCAGCTGGGGAGGGGCTGGGGCCAACGTCCTGACTTTC
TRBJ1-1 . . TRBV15 CASSLGNTEAFF TGTGCCTCCTCGCTTGGCAACACTGAAGCTTTCTTT
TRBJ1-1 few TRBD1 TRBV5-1 CASSSGQGGKAFF TGCGCCAGCAGCTCGGGACAGGGGGGAAAAGCTTTCTTT
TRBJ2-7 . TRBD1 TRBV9 CASSVEGTGEQYF TGTGCCAGCAGCGTAGAGGGGACAGGGGAGCAGTACTTC
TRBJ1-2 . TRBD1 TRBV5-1 CASSLGQGANYGYTF TGCGCCAGCAGCCTAGGACAGGGGGCGAACTATGGCTACACCTTC
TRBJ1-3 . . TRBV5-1 CASSLVPDSNSGNTIYF TGCGCCAGCAGCTTGGTTCCGGACAGCAACTCTGGAAACACCATATATTTT
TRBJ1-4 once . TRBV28 CASSFSVRNEKLFF TGTGCCAGCAGTTTCTCCGTCAGAAATGAAAAACTGTTTTTT
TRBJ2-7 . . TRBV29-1 CSVVGPKYYEQYF TGCAGCGTTGTGGGGCCCAAATACTACGAGCAGTACTTC
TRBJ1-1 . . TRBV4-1 CASSQEGGNTEAFF TGCGCCAGCAGCCAAGAGGGGGGGAACACTGAAGCTTTCTTT
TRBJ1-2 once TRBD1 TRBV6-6 CASSHRGLVGYTF TGTGCCAGCAGTCACAGGGGTTTAGTCGGCTACACCTTC
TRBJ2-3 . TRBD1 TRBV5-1 CASSLEDREGDTQYF TGCGCCAGCAGCTTGGAGGACAGGGAAGGAGATACGCAGTATTTT
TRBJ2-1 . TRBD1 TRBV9 CASSVGGGTDEQFF TGTGCCAGCAGCGTAGGAGGGGGCACTGATGAGCAGTTCTTC
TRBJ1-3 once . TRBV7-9 CASEGVLSGNTIYF TGTGCCAGCGAGGGGGTTCTCTCTGGAAACACCATATATTTT
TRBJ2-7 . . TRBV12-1 CASSIRDRGSKESSYEQYF TGTGCCAGCAGCATCCGGGACAGGGGATCAAAAGAGAGCTCCTACGAGCAGTACTTC
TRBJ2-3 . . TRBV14 CASSQWSSTTDTQYF TGTGCCAGCAGCCAGTGGTCTAGCACTACAGATACGCAGTATTTT
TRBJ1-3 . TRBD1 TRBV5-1 CASSLPGQSPSGNTIYF TGCGCCAGCAGCTTACCGGGACAGTCACCCTCTGGAAACACCATATATTTT
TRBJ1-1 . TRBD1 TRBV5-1 CASSGGQGRAEAFF TGCGCCAGCAGCGGGGGACAGGGAAGGGCTGAAGCTTTCTTT
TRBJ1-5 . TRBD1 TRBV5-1 CASGSGTGDQPQHF TGCGCCAGCGGCTCCGGGACAGGGGATCAGCCCCAGCATTTT
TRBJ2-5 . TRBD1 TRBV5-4 CASRIRQGTETQYF TGTGCCAGCCGCATACGACAGGGAACAGAGACCCAGTACTTC
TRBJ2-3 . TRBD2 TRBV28 CASLVTSGSRGTDTQYF TGTGCCAGCTTGGTGACTAGCGGGAGTAGGGGCACAGATACGCAGTATTTT
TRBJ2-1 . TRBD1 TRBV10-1 CASSRGQGADNEQFF TGCGCCAGCAGTAGGGGACAGGGGGCGGACAATGAGCAGTTCTTC
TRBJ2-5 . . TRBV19 CASSMRGRETQYF TGTGCCAGTAGTATGCGAGGGAGAGAGACCCAGTACTTC
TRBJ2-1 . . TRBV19 CASSIRYNEQFF TGTGCCAGTAGTATCAGATACAATGAGCAGTTCTTC
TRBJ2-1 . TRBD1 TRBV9 CASSVAGQGYNEQFF TGTGCCAGCAGCGTAGCGGGACAGGGATACAATGAGCAGTTCTTC
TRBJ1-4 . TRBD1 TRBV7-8 CASSLGHRGLDEKLFF TGTGCCAGCAGCTTAGGGCACAGGGGGTTGGATGAAAAACTGTTTTTT
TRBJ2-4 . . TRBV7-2 CASSLISGNIQYF TGTGCCAGCAGCTTAATTTCCGGTAACATTCAGTACTTC
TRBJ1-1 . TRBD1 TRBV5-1 CASSPRQGRGTEAFF TGCGCCAGCAGCCCTAGACAGGGTAGGGGCACTGAAGCTTTCTTT
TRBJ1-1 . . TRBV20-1 CSASRSGEAFF TGCAGTGCTTCAAGGTCGGGAGAAGCTTTCTTT
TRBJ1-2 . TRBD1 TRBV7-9 CASSIRDSYYGYTF TGTGCCAGCAGCATCCGGGACAGCTACTATGGCTACACCTTC
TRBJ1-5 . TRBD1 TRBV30 CAWSQGAGNQPQHF TGTGCCTGGAGTCAGGGGGCCGGGAATCAGCCCCAGCATTTT
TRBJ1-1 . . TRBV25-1 CASRQVGFLNTEAFF TGTGCCAGCAGACAAGTGGGCTTCCTGAACACTGAAGCTTTCTTT
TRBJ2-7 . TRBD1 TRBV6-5 CASSYGGTGLYEQYF TGTGCCAGCAGTTACGGTGGGACAGGCTTATACGAGCAGTACTTC
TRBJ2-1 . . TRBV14 CASRAESGEQFF TGTGCCAGCAGGGCAGAGAGCGGTGAGCAGTTCTTC
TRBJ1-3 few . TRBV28 CASSSLGRAGGNTIYF TGTGCCAGCAGCTCCCTAGGACGGGCGGGCGGAAACACCATATATTTT
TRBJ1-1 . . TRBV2 CASMGTKSAMNTEAFF TGTGCCAGCATGGGGACAAAGTCTGCCATGAACACTGAAGCTTTCTTT
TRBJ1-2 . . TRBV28 CASGYTGMLNYGYTF TGTGCCAGCGGATATACAGGAATGCTTAACTATGGCTACACCTTC
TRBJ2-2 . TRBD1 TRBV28 CASSSGGSRAGELFF TGTGCCAGCAGCTCAGGGGGTAGTAGGGCCGGGGAGCTGTTTTTT
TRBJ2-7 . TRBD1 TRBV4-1 CASSQDGIRDRGIEQYF TGCGCCAGCAGCCAAGATGGTATCCGGGACAGGGGGATCGAGCAGTACTTC
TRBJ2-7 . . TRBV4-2 CASSQDKGTSYEQYF TGTGCCAGCAGCCAAGATAAGGGGACTTCGTACGAGCAGTACTTC
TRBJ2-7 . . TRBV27 CASSLTRGRTYEQYF TGTGCCAGCAGTCTAACACGAGGCCGCACCTACGAGCAGTACTTC
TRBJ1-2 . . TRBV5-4 CASSPGPVPYYTF TGTGCCAGCAGCCCAGGGCCGGTCCCGTACTACACCTTC
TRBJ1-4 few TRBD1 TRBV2 CASRGQSVEKLFF TGTGCCAGCAGGGGACAGAGCGTTGAAAAACTGTTTTTT
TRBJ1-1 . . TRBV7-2 CASSTDRNTEAFF TGTGCCAGCAGCACGGACAGAAACACTGAAGCTTTCTTT
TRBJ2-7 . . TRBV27 CASSLSARGGEQYF TGTGCCAGCAGTTTATCGGCTAGAGGGGGCGAGCAGTACTTC
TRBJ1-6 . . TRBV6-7 CASTQGTSPLHF TGTGCCAGCACTCAGGGGACGTCACCCCTCCACTTT